Detailed here is one T cell receptor (beta chain). This sample was taken from a study of blood T cell repertoires in COVID-19. Looking at the study overall: Specimens from acute and convalescent COVID-19 originated in the United States, Italy and Spain.

Here immunoSEQ multiplex PCR was the method, and the copy in TCRdb shows in-frame clones only, minus some. The data contain roughly 95,000 clones, about 93% of them singletons. The source material was peripheral blood. The TCR sequence derives from a woman in her fifties or sixties in a cohort sampled during active COVID-19.

Here the CDR3 DNA reads TGTGCCAGCAGCCCGGGGACAGGGGTTGGGAAAAATGAAAAACTGTTTTTT. Its translation is CASSPGTGVGKNEKLFF. The rearrangement uses TRBV11-3 and TRBJ1-4; TRBD1 matches 10 bases. The CDR3 is made up of 17 amino acids. The trim removed 5 bases at V and 5 bases at J, leaving 11 bases unmatched. Germline CDR1 reads SGHNT; CDR2 reads YENEEA.